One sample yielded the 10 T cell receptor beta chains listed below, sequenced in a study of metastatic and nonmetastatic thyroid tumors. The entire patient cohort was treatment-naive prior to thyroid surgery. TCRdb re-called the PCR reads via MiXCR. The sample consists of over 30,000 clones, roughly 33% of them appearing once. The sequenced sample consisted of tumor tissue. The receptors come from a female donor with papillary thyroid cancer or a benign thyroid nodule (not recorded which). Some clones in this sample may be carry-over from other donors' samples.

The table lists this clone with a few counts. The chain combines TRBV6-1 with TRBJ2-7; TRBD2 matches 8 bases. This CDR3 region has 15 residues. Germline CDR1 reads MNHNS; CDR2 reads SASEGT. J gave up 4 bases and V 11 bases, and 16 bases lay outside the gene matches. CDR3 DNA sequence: TGTGCCTCACACCCCGCTGCAGCGGGAGAATACGAGCAGTACTTC. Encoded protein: CASHPAAAGEYEQYF.

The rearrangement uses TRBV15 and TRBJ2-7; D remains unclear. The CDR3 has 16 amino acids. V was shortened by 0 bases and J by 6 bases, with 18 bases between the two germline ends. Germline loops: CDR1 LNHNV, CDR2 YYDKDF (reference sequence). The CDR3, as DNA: TGTGCCACCAGCAGAGATAGGTACAAATCACCGGCCGAGCAGTACTTC. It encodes CATSRDRYKSPAEQYF.

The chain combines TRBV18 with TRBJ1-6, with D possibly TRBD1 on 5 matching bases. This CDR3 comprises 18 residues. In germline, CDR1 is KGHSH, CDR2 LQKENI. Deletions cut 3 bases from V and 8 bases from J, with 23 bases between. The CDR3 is CASSPLAPRAGTDSPLHF. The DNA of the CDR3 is TGTGCCAGCTCACCCCTCGCACCACGGGCCGGGACTGATTCACCCCTCCACTTT.

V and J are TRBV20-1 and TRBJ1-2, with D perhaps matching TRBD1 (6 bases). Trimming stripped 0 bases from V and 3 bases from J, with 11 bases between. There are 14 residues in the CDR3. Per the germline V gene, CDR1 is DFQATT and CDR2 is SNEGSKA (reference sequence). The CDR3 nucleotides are TGCAGTGCTAGAGATTGGGGGCGAGACTATGGCTACACCTTC. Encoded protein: CSARDWGRDYGYTF.

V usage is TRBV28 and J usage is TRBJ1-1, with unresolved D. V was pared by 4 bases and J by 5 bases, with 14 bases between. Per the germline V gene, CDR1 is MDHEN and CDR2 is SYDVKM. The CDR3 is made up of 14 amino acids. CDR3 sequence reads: CASSSLTTGTEAFF. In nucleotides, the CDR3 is TGTGCCAGCAGTTCTCTTACCACCGGGACTGAAGCTTTCTTT.

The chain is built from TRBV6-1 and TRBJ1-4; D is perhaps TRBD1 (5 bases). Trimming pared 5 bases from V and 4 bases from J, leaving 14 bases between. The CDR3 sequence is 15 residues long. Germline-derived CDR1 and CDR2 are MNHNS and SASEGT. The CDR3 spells CASSHGGVGNEKLFF. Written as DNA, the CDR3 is TGTGCCAGCAGTCATGGGGGGGTAGGTAATGAAAAACTGTTTTTT.

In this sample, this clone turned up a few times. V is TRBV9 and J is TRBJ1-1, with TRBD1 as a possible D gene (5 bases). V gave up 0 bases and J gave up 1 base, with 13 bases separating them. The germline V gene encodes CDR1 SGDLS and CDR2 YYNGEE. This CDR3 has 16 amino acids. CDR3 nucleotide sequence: TGTGCCAGCAGCGTAGGGGGCAGGGTTGAGAACACTGAAGCTTTCTTT. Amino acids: CASSVGGRVENTEAFF.

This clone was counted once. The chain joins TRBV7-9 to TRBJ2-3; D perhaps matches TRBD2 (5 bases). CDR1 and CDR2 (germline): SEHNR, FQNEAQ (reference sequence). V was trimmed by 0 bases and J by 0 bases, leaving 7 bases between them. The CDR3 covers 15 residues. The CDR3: CASSLARTSTDTQYF. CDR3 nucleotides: TGTGCCAGCAGCTTAGCGCGGACTAGCACAGATACGCAGTATTTT.

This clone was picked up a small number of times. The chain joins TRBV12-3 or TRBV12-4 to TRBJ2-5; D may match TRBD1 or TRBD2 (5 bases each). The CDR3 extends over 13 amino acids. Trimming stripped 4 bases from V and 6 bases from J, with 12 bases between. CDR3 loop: CASSYEGRQTQYF. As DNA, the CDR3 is TGTGCCAGCAGTTACGAGGGGCGGCAGACCCAGTACTTC.

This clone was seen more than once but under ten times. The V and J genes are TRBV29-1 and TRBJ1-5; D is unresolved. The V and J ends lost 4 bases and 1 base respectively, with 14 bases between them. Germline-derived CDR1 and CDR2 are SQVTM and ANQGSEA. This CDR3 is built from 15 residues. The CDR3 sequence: CSVVIDGLSNQPQHF. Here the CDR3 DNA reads TGCAGCGTTGTGATTGACGGACTGAGCAATCAGCCCCAGCATTTT.